This T cell receptor (beta chain) was obtained from a study of spatial heterogeneity in lung cancer. Turning to the study itself: On average, each unique TCR and UMI combination appeared more than ten times in raw reads.

Sample time point: sample taken at primary tumor resection. Samples were obtained from more than 70 donors, all untreated early-stage non-small cell lung cancer patients. Material for sequencing was whole RNA from tumor, nontumor lung or frozen PBMC, left unsorted. From the 5' RACE reads, TCRdb called clonotypes with MiXCR, one entry per CDR3 protein. The sample includes some 34,000 distinct CDR3 sequences, more than 7% seen only once; the top ten take 29%. Unmatched junction bases numbered 6, after V lost 4 bases and J lost 10 bases. The CDR3 runs to 14 residues. CDR1 and CDR2 (germline): MNHEY, SVGAGI. Study conclusions and caveats: Follow-up blood showed ubiquitous expanded tumor TCRs less than blood at resection did.

Worth noting for this clonotype: The antigen remains unidentified.

This chain uses TRBV6-5 with TRBJ1-6, with TRBD1 identical over 8 bases. The sequence derives from a female donor with early-stage non-small cell lung cancer. Source: PBMCs, taken at surgery. The chain's CDR3 is CASSSTGGESPLHF. The DNA for the CDR3 is TGTGCCAGCAGTTCAACAGGGGGGGAATCACCCCTCCACTTT.